This is a list of T cell receptor beta chains from one sample in a study of shared clonotypes between healthy human individuals. Profiled with immunoSEQ multiplex PCR; TCRdb holds only in-frame clones, not every one. The sample yields 1.6 million or so clones, around 95% seen once. Source material: naive CD4+ T cells sorted from blood. The source of these receptors is a man aged 30-40 years in good health. The CDR3 runs from the conserved cysteine through the conserved F or W. D genes are given only for firm matches.

>TRBV30|TRBJ2-7|TRBD1
TGTGCCTGGAGTGAGAACAGGGGTCGGGACTACGAGCAGTACTTC
CAWSENRGRDYEQYF
>TRBV27|TRBJ2-3|TRBD1
TGTGCCAGCAGTTTAGGGACAGGGGGCGTTGATACGCAGTATTTT
CASSLGTGGVDTQYF
>TRBV10-1|TRBJ2-5|-
TGCGCCAGCAGTGGACAGGGCGGGGCGGCCCAGTACTTC
CASSGQGGAAQYF
>TRBV27|TRBJ2-7|-
TGTGCCAGCAGTAGGGGACGGAACTACGAGCAGTACTTC
CASSRGRNYEQYF
>TRBV29-1|TRBJ1-1|-
TGCAGCGCCGAGAGAGCTGCGGGCGGCACTGAAGCTTTCTTT
CSAERAAGGTEAFF
>TRBV28|TRBJ2-7|TRBD2
TGTGCCAGCACCTTAGCGGGAGTCCCCTACGAGCAGTACTTC
CASTLAGVPYEQYF
>TRBV9|TRBJ2-1|-
TGTGCCAGCAGCGTGGGTGCGACCGCGGAGTTCTTC
CASSVGATAEFF
>TRBV28|TRBJ1-5|-
TGTGCCAGCAGTTTCGGAGGATCCTATAGCAATCAGCCCCAGCATTTT
CASSFGGSYSNQPQHF
>TRBV28|TRBJ2-1|-
TGTGCCAGCAGCCCGGACAGTCGGTTCTACAATGAGCAGTTCTTC
CASSPDSRFYNEQFF
>TRBV5-5|TRBJ2-7|-
TGTGCCAGCAGCTCTCCCGGGACATATAACGAGCAGTACTTC
CASSSPGTYNEQYF
>TRBV7-2|TRBJ2-7|TRBD2
TGTGCCAGCAGTTGGGTGGGCGGGAGATTCTACGAGCAGTACTTC
CASSWVGGRFYEQYF